One sample yielded the 23 T cell receptor beta chains listed below, sequenced in a study of blood T cell repertoires in COVID-19. Repertoires were generated with immunoSEQ multiplex PCR, while TCRdb's copy carries only in-frame clones and drops some. The data show approximately 290,000 clones, with roughly four fifths seen just once and around 16% held by the top ten. Sequencing used peripheral blood. The source is a person aged 65-85 years with COVID-19, enrolled during active disease.

Turning to this clone: The germline gene is not matched at one end of the junction; a read error may be the cause. The chain couples TRBV6-2 or TRBV6-3 to TRBJ2-7; unclear D gene. Looked up from germline, CDR1 is MNHEY and CDR2 is SVGEGT. The CDR3 sequence is 15 residues long. CDR3 sequence reads: CASSNSGLITYEQYF. CDR3 DNA sequence: TGTGCCAGCAGTAACTCGGGCTTGATAACCTACGAGCAGTACTTC.

J is TRBJ1-6 and V is TRBV2; unclear D gene. CDR3 length: 12 amino acids. Trimming removed 4 bases at V and 10 bases at J, with 8 bases between. Germline V CDR1 and CDR2: SNHLY, FYNNEI. This CDR3 reads CASSVRVSPLHF. CDR3 nucleotide sequence: TGTGCCAGCAGTGTACGGGTCTCACCCCTCCACTTT. The full variable domain, its missing parts supplied by reference TRBV2 and TRBJ1-6, is EPEVTQTPSHQVTQMGQEVILRCVPISNHLYFYWYRQILGQKVEFLVSFYNNEISEKSEIFDDQFSVERPDGSNFTLKIRSTKLEDSAMYFCASSVRVSPLHFGNGTRLTVT.

The V gene is TRBV7-2, the J gene TRBJ1-3; D is perhaps TRBD1 (5 bases). The germline CDR1 and CDR2 sequences are SGHTA and FQGNSA. The ends were cut back, 1 base at V and 1 base at J, with 5 bases in the middle. The CDR3 is 14 residues long. CDR3 nucleotides: TGTGCCAGCAGCTTAGACAGGTCTGGAAACACCATATATTTT. Encoded protein: CASSLDRSGNTIYF.

The gene calls are TRBV4-3 and TRBJ2-3, with no clear D. There are 15 residues in the CDR3. The V end was cut by 0 bases, the J end by 2 bases, with 9 bases between. The germline gives CDR1 LGHNA, CDR2 YSLEER. In DNA form, the CDR3 reads TGCGCCAGCAGCCAAGAAGTGGGCCCCACAGATACGCAGTATTTT. Translation: CASSQEVGPTDTQYF.

The chain uses TRBV5-8 and TRBJ2-1, with TRBD2 as a possible D gene (5 bases). Germline V CDR1 and CDR2: SGHTS, YDEGEE. The germline V and J ends were trimmed by 6 bases and 12 bases, with 16 bases remaining between them. This CDR3 region has 12 residues. CDR3 sequence: CASKKIGERQFF. The CDR3, as DNA: TGTGCCAGCAAAAAGATCGGGGAGCGGCAGTTCTTC.

The rearrangement links TRBV7-8 to TRBJ1-1; D might be TRBD1 (5 bases). The germline gives CDR1 SGHVS, CDR2 FQNEAQ. This CDR3 is built from 13 residues. Deletions cut 6 bases from V and 1 base from J, with 9 bases between. The CDR3 DNA reads TGTGCCAGCAGACCGACAGCGAACACTGAAGCTTTCTTT. It encodes CASRPTANTEAFF.

The chain joins TRBV27 to TRBJ1-2, with D tentatively TRBD1 (5 bases). Germline assignment: CDR1 MNHEY and CDR2 SMNVEV (reference sequence). The CDR3 sequence is 14 residues long. V dropped 1 base and J dropped 0 bases, with 6 bases sitting between them. The CDR3 reads CASSLWGANYGYTF. CDR3 DNA sequence: TGTGCCAGCAGTTTATGGGGGGCTAACTATGGCTACACCTTC.

The chain links TRBV7-2 to TRBJ2-2; 7 nucleotides match TRBD2. The J segment lost 5 bases and the V segment lost 6 bases, leaving 9 bases of the junction unmatched. This CDR3 is built from 15 residues. Germline CDR1 is SGHTA and CDR2 is FQGNSA. The CDR3 DNA follows: TGTGCCAGCAGACAGACTAGCTCATGGACCGGGGAGCTGTTTTTT. This sequence encodes CASRQTSSWTGELFF.

The table lists this clone with a few counts. The chain has TRBV29-1 and TRBJ2-2; D gene ambiguous. Per the germline V gene, CDR1 is SQVTM and CDR2 is ANQGSEA. The CDR3 runs to 13 residues. V was pared by 3 bases and J by 5 bases, with 10 bases between. This CDR3 is CSVDTGFTGELFF. The CDR3 DNA reads TGCAGCGTTGACACCGGGTTTACCGGGGAGCTGTTTTTT.

CDR3 nucleotides: TGTGCCAGCAGTATAAAAGGGGGGACAGGCCTGTACTTC. This translates into CASSIKGGTGLYF. The chain couples TRBV6-5 to TRBJ2-7; 8 bases map to TRBD1. The ends lost 5 bases at V and 12 bases at J; junction bases unmatched: 12. Germline V CDR1 and CDR2: MNHEY, SVGAGI. The CDR3 has 13 amino acids.

The chain combines TRBV6-4 with TRBJ2-2, with 13 bases fitting TRBD2. The germline CDR1 and CDR2 sequences are MRHNA and SNTAGT. This CDR3 region has 15 residues. V was clipped by 6 bases and J by 7 bases; unmatched bases: 5. The CDR3 spells CASSSGTSGVGELFF. The CDR3 DNA reads as TGTGCCAGCAGCTCCGGGACTAGCGGGGTCGGGGAGCTGTTTTTT.

This sequence joins TRBV7-9 and TRBJ2-1; TRBD1 might be the D (8 bases). V was pared by 5 bases and J by 15 bases, with 17 bases between. CDR1 and CDR2 from the germline V gene are SEHNR and FQNEAQ (reference sequence). The CDR3 has 12 residues. This chain's CDR3 is CASSTGGQDPFF. The CDR3, as DNA: TGTGCCAGCAGCACGGGGGGACAGGATCCGTTCTTC.

This rearrangement joins TRBV27 to TRBJ2-2; 7 positions agree with TRBD2. The J segment lost 4 bases and the V segment lost 2 bases, leaving 4 bases of the junction unmatched. This CDR3 has 15 residues. CDR1 MNHEY and CDR2 SMNVEV come from the germline V gene (reference sequence). The CDR3 spells CASSLVGEGTGELFF. The CDR3 DNA is TGTGCCAGCAGTTTAGTTGGGGAGGGCACCGGGGAGCTGTTTTTT.

This chain connects TRBV11-1 to TRBJ1-1; D possibly corresponds to TRBD1 (6 bases). Germline CDR1 reads SGHAT; CDR2 reads FQDESV (reference sequence). The CDR3 totals 13 residues. V was clipped by 5 bases and J by 3 bases, with 10 bases between them. As DNA, the CDR3 is TGTGCCAGCAGCACGGACAGCGACACTGAAGCTTTCTTT. Translation: CASSTDSDTEAFF.

The chain combines TRBV28 with TRBJ1-1, with D possibly being TRBD1 (6 bases). Trimming took 6 bases from V and 2 from J, leaving 13 bases between them. The CDR3 is 14 amino acids. CDR1 and CDR2 (germline): MDHEN, SYDVKM. The CDR3 DNA follows: TGTGCCAGCAGCTTACTAGGGGGTAACACTGAAGCTTTCTTT. Translating it yields CASSLLGGNTEAFF.

The J gene is TRBJ2-6, the V gene TRBV6-1, with D possibly matching TRBD1 (6 bases). The CDR3 extends over 19 amino acids. Trimming shortened V by 4 bases and J by 4 bases, and 23 bases separated the two germline ends. Germline CDR1 is MNHNS and CDR2 is SASEGT. The CDR3 sequence: CASSALPGHTLGGANVLTF. The CDR3 region has the DNA TGTGCCAGCAGTGCGTTACCGGGACACACTTTGGGCGGGGCCAACGTCCTGACTTTC.

A single count supports this clone. The J gene is TRBJ2-7, the V gene TRBV6-5; D is uncertain. The CDR3 has 16 residues. Trimming cost V 2 bases and J 4 bases, with 18 bases left between them. CDR1 is MNHEY, CDR2 SVGAGI, per germline. In DNA, the CDR3 is TGTGCCAGCAGTTACACCCAACCCATAGCAACGTACGAGCAGTACTTC. It codes for CASSYTQPIATYEQYF.

The chain links TRBV2 to TRBJ1-6; TRBD1 agrees at 7 bases. This CDR3 is 17 amino acids long. CDR1 SNHLY and CDR2 FYNNEI come from the germline V gene. Losses at the gene ends were 7 bases for V and 0 bases for J; bases not matched to a gene: 9. CDR3 loop: CASMTGPPSSYNSPLHF. CDR3 sequence (DNA): TGTGCCAGCATGACAGGGCCTCCTAGCTCCTATAATTCACCCCTCCACTTT.

The chain uses TRBV25-1 and TRBJ1-5, with D hard to call. CDR1 is MGHDK and CDR2 is SYGVNS in the germline V gene. V lost 0 bases and J lost 5, with 11 bases in between. The CDR3 has 15 residues. The CDR3 sequence: CASSEYGGEHQPQHF. For the CDR3, the DNA is TGTGCCAGCAGTGAATATGGCGGGGAGCATCAGCCCCAGCATTTT. Together with reference TRBV25-1 and TRBJ1-5, the CDR3 gives the full variable domain: EADIYQTPRYLVIGTGKKITLECSQTMGHDKMYWYQQDPGMELHLIHYSYGVNSTEKGDLSSESTVSRIRTEHFPLTLESARPSHTSQYLCASSEYGGEHQPQHFGDGTRLSIL.

At least ten counts were recorded for this clone. The chain combines TRBV29-1 with TRBJ1-1, with D uncertain. The CDR3 is made up of 13 amino acids. V dropped 4 bases and J dropped 3 bases, with 12 bases sitting between them. In germline, CDR1 is SQVTM, CDR2 ANQGSEA. CDR3 sequence reads: CSVARSVDTEAFF. The CDR3 nucleotides are TGCAGCGTTGCCCGCAGTGTGGACACTGAAGCTTTCTTT.

This clone showed up just a few times. The chain is built from TRBV29-1 and TRBJ2-7; 14 nucleotides match TRBD2. The CDR3 is 15 amino acids. CDR1 is SQVTM and CDR2 is ANQGSEA in the germline V gene. Trimming removed 6 bases from V and 0 bases from J; junction bases left unmatched: 4. CDR3 protein: CSVQGLAGDSYEQYF. DNA of the CDR3: TGCAGCGTCCAGGGACTAGCGGGGGACTCCTACGAGCAGTACTTC.

The V gene is TRBV6-5, the J gene TRBJ1-2; possibly TRBD1 for D (6 bases). CDR3 size: 14 residues. V lost 5 bases, J lost 0 bases, and 10 bases lay in between. Germline V gene sequence: CDR1 MNHEY, CDR2 SVGAGI. CDR3 coding DNA: TGTGCCAGCAGTCGGGACACCCCTAACTATGGCTACACCTTC. Translated: CASSRDTPNYGYTF.

The J gene is TRBJ1-6, the V gene TRBV19; 10 bases are a match to TRBD1. This CDR3 comprises 14 residues. The V gene's germline CDR1 is LNHDA and CDR2 SQIVND (reference sequence). Trimming at V came to 10 bases and at J to 8 bases, leaving 8 bases not matched to a gene. CDR3 amino acids: CATTPGTGDSPLHF. The CDR3 nucleotides read TGTGCCACCACCCCCGGGACAGGGGATTCACCCCTCCACTTT.